This record looks at one TCR beta chain sequence and its context. The data were taken from a study of blood T cell repertoires in COVID-19. The table came from immunoSEQ multiplex PCR; TCRdb's copy has only in-frame clones and leaves some out. The table records 200,000 to 300,000 clones, approximately 86% of them present only once. The ends lost 2 bases at V and 9 bases at J; junction bases unmatched: 17. This CDR3 is built from 16 residues. The germline V gene has CDR1 SGHRS and CDR2 YFSETQ. Sequencing input: peripheral blood. The V and J genes are TRBV5-1 and TRBJ2-7, with 7 nucleotides matching TRBD1. This sequence originates from a man aged 25-45 years with active or convalescent COVID-19. DNA for the CDR3: TGCGCCAGCAGCTTCCGGCCCGGGACAGACTACGATGGGCAGTACTTC. It codes for CASSFRPGTDYDGQYF.